A single sample gave rise to the 6 T cell receptor beta chains below, sequenced in a study of shared T cell receptors in the human thymus (TCRdb year 2021). Libraries were made using the immunoSEQ multiplex PCR assay. What TCRdb holds here is the immuneACCESS table cut down to in-frame rearrangements. Part of the clones is not present; checked against another copy, under half of the missing clones reflect an unresolved V gene, and the others are unexplained. The sample profile shows roughly 410,000 clones; 95% of them were found once. The ten most abundant clones make up around 0.019% of the sample. The sequenced sample was thymocytes. All receptors derive from a human donor.

V gene TRBV20-1 combines with J gene TRBJ2-7; the match to TRBD1 covers 9 bases. Trimming at V came to 5 bases and at J to 6 bases, leaving 2 bases not matched to a gene. CDR1 and CDR2 from the germline V gene are DFQATT and SNEGSKA (reference sequence). This CDR3 is 11 amino acids long. CDR3 in amino acids: CSAPDRGEQYF. DNA for the CDR3: TGCAGTGCTCCGGACAGGGGCGAGCAGTACTTC.

The CDR3 sequence is CASSVRVDDPYEQYF. CDR3 in DNA: TGTGCCAGCAGCGTTCGGGTCGACGACCCCTACGAGCAGTACTTC. The chain employs TRBV9 and TRBJ2-7; D gene unclear. Trimming took off 2 bases at V and 2 bases at J, with 14 bases between the two ends. The germline V gene has CDR1 SGDLS and CDR2 YYNGEE. This CDR3 contains 15 residues.

The chain recombines TRBV14 with TRBJ2-1; D perhaps matches TRBD2 (5 bases). There are 17 residues in the CDR3. Trimming stripped 8 bases from V and 0 bases from J, with 20 bases between. Germline V gene sequence: CDR1 SGHDN, CDR2 FVKESK. This CDR3 is CASGEGPSNLSYNEQFF. CDR3 sequence (DNA): TGTGCCAGCGGCGAGGGTCCCTCTAACCTCTCCTACAATGAGCAGTTCTTC.

J is TRBJ1-5 and V is TRBV30; the match to TRBD1 covers 11 bases. Germline V gives CDR1 GTSNPN, CDR2 SVGIG (reference sequence). The length of the CDR3 is 16 residues. V lost 0 bases and J lost 9; bases outside the gene matches: 10. The CDR3 loop reads CAWSVPGTGGHLPQHF. The CDR3 region has the DNA TGTGCCTGGAGTGTGCCTGGGACAGGGGGTCATTTGCCCCAGCATTTT.

The chain uses TRBV10-3 and TRBJ2-3, with TRBD2 identical over 11 bases. Trimming took 3 bases from V and 5 from J; bases not matched to a gene: 7. The germline CDR1 and CDR2 sequences are ENHRY and SYGVKD. The length of the CDR3 is 16 residues. The CDR3 loop reads CAISDLPSGRRDTQYF. CDR3 sequence (DNA): TGTGCCATCAGTGACCTTCCTAGCGGGAGGAGAGATACGCAGTATTTT.

The chain employs TRBV5-4 and TRBJ1-2, with 7 positions matching TRBD1. The CDR3 covers 14 residues. Unmatched junction bases numbered 4, after V lost 1 base and J lost 4 bases. Germline V gives CDR1 SGHNT, CDR2 YYREEE (reference sequence). The CDR3 DNA follows: TGTGCCAGCAGCTTGATACGGGACAGCTATGGCTACACCTTC. Translation: CASSLIRDSYGYTF.